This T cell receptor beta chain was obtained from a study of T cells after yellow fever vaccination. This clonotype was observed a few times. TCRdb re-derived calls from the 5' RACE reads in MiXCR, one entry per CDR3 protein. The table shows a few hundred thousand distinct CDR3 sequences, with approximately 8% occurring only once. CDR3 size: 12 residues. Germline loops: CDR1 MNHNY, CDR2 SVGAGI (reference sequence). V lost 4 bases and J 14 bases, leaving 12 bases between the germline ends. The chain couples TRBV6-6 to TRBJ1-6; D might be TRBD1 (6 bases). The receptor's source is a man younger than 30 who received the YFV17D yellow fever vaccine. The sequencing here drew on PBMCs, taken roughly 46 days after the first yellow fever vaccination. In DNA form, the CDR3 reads TGTGCCAGCAGTTCGATTGGGGGCTCCCTCCACTTT. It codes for CASSSIGGSLHF.